The source of this T cell receptor (beta chain) is a study of T cell changes during pregnancy in multiple sclerosis (dated by TCRdb to the late 2010s). Regarding the study in general: The study examined how the T cell repertoire changed over the course of pregnancy in women with multiple sclerosis.

Receptors were amplified or captured by the immunoSEQ multiplex PCR assay. This is the immuneACCESS table as TCRdb keeps it, with only in-frame sequences that have V and J called. A part of the clones is gone; compared with another copy, unresolved V genes explain less than half, and the rest is unexplained. The sample table holds some 40,000 clones, of which about 92% were seen once. 6.5% to 9.5% of the sample comes from the top ten. In the germline V gene, CDR1 corresponds to SGDLS and CDR2 to YYNGEE. There are 15 amino acids in the CDR3, from cysteine to phenylalanine inclusive. Just the 45-base CDR3 DNA is kept, in frame starting at base 1. The germline V and J ends show losses of 5 bases and 1 base respectively, and no gene match explains 8 bases of the junction. Of note for this clone: Its antigen is still unknown. No quality values exist for individual bases; no much larger clone is one base distant.

The starting material was CD8+ T cells from peripheral blood mononuclear cells, obtained in the third trimester of pregnancy. Rearrangement joined TRBV9 to TRBJ1-2; 7 central nucleotides agree with TRBD1. This clonotype was sampled from a female donor with multiple sclerosis, enrolled in a pregnancy study. For the CDR3, the sequence is CASSDTGTDNYGYTF. The sequence in DNA is TGTGCCAGCAGTGACACCGGGACAGATAACTATGGCTACACCTTC.